Below, one TCR beta chain is given with its context. Its recognized antigen is unknown. The input lacks base qualities; no much larger clone sits a single base away. In the paper's terms, the treatment or condition label means: allogeneic hematopoietic cell transplantation with graft depleted of TCRalphabeta T cells and CD19 B cells. The children who served as transplant recipients had been given grafts of TCRalphabeta/CD19-depleted allogeneic hematopoietic cells. Library method: PCR. The reads were generated on an Illumina HiSeq 2500. To normalize quantification of the TCRbeta repertoire, the TCR libraries were built with molecular barcoding that relied on unique molecular identifiers. The public reads were run again by TCRdb, first through fastp at Q25 and then through MiXCR, and only productive beta chains were kept. Entries are consolidated by CDR3 protein sequence, retaining the most common genes and DNA. The sample table records hundreds of thousands of distinct CDR3 sequences; about a sixth of these occur just once. The ten largest clones add up to around 44% of the sample.

The sample comes from a study of T-cell reconstitution after alpha-beta-depleted transplantation in children (dated by TCRdb to between 2015 and 2016). Looking at the study overall: The study quantitatively tracked T-cell immune reconstitution after TCRalphabeta/CD19-depleted allogeneic hematopoietic cell transplantation in children using TCR repertoire profiling. Study-level results and caveats: Over the following months the frequencies of hyperexpanded clones went down, and after one year T-cell counts and TCRbeta diversity were mostly credited to newly produced T cells. In some patients, the high TCRbeta diversity seen at day 60 was put down to recipient T cells and intrathymic progenitors that had survived conditioning. The apparently early alphabetaT-cell count recovery about two months after transplant was reportedly dependent on only several hundred rapidly expanded clones derived from non-depleted graft cells.

The CDR3 sequence holds 17 residues, the cysteine and phenylalanine included. Just the 51-base CDR3 DNA is kept, in frame starting at base 1. Reading the germline V gene gives CDR1 SNHLY and CDR2 FYNNEI. V was cut back by 3 bases and J by 0 bases, leaving a gap of 14 bases between them. The sample consisted of PBMCs, mostly from graft donor cells, taken 360 days after TCRalphabeta/CD19-depleted stem cell transplant. The clonotype was recovered from a male patient aged 2-15 years who had a stem cell transplant for acute lymphoblastic leukemia, so the T cells may come from the graft donor. The receptor chain draws on TRBV2 and TRBJ2-2; perhaps TRBD2 is the D gene, with 7 bases matching. The CDR3 protein sequence reads: CASSDGGRFSNTGELFF. The nucleotides are TGTGCCAGCAGTGACGGGGGGCGCTTCTCGAACACCGGGGAGCTGTTTTTT.